The clone carrying this T cell receptor (beta chain) came up many times. As yet, its antigen is unknown. Before thyroid surgery, none of the patients had received any treatment. Original processing notes: The study took CDR3 differences across clinicopathological groups and made a distant-metastasis classifier for papillary thyroid cancer from them. TCRdb re-called the PCR reads through MiXCR. The V and J calls were determined by TCRdb, not by the authors. This sample has fewer than 100,000 clones, with 15% found just once. This sample is part of a study of metastatic and nonmetastatic thyroid tumors. Study-wide background: Repertoire data that came from the blood and tumor or nodule tissue of malignant and benign thyroid patients were compared.

Findings and caveats of the study: According to reports, the diversity of TCR beta was significantly higher in malignant thyroid tumors than in benign nodules, and this held in both blood and tumor samples.

CDR3 length: 12 amino acids. Trimming cost V 2 bases and J 8 bases; bases outside gene matches: 2. Germline V gene data show CDR1 as SGHAT and CDR2 as FQNNGV. The clonotype originates from a female donor with papillary thyroid cancer or a benign thyroid nodule (not recorded which). Some clones in this sample may be carry-over from other donors' samples. The chain links TRBV11-2 to TRBJ1-1; TRBD1 matches at 7 bases. Sample: blood. The chain's CDR3 is CASSLMGQEAFF. CDR3 bases: TGTGCCAGCAGCTTAATGGGACAGGAAGCTTTCTTT.